This is a list of T cell receptor beta chains from one sample in a study of CD8+ T cells in alopecia areata. Produced via immunoSEQ multiplex PCR; TCRdb's table is partial and in-frame only. This repertoire shows fewer than 250,000 clones, roughly two fifths found once; its top ten account for 0.48%. Sample: CD4+ T cells sorted from blood, taken between weeks 30 and 35, from a patient treated with tofacitinib. Receptors originate from a human donor with alopecia areata. Both conserved end residues are part of each CDR3. The D gene is left open where the match is weak. Only some rows state a clone size, as once, few, many or a class for expanded clones.

v_call	cdr3_length	d_call	clone_size	j_call	cdr3_aa	cdr3_nt
TRBV9	19	NA	NA	TRBJ1-1	CASRAEDPGYANPGTEAFF	TGTGCCAGCAGAGCGGAGGACCCAGGCTATGCTAACCCGGGCACTGAAGCTTTCTTT
TRBV9	13	NA	many	TRBJ2-2	CASSVRLTGELFF	TGTGCCAGCAGCGTGCGGCTTACCGGGGAGCTGTTTTTT
TRBV7-6	13	NA	NA	TRBJ1-3	CASSFNSGNTIYF	TGTGCCAGCAGCTTCAACTCTGGAAACACCATATATTTT
TRBV5-4	16	TRBD1	NA	TRBJ1-2	CASSLAGTVENYGYTF	TGTGCCAGCAGCTTGGCCGGGACAGTAGAAAACTATGGCTACACCTTC
TRBV10-3	14	TRBD2	few	TRBJ2-7	CATVGTSGSPEQYF	TGTGCCACGGTCGGGACTAGCGGGAGCCCCGAGCAGTACTTC
TRBV7-8	15	TRBD1	NA	TRBJ2-3	CASSRGTGGTDTQYF	TGTGCCAGCAGCAGAGGGACAGGGGGAACAGATACGCAGTATTTT
TRBV29-1	15	TRBD2	few	TRBJ2-1	CSVRDTSGGYNEQFF	TGCAGCGTGAGGGACACTAGCGGGGGCTACAATGAGCAGTTCTTC
TRBV30	15	TRBD1	many	TRBJ2-7	CAWSGSAGGTYEQYF	TGTGCCTGGAGCGGCTCGGCAGGGGGAACCTACGAGCAGTACTTC
TRBV18	14	NA	NA	TRBJ2-7	CASSLNPIRGEQYF	TGTGCCAGCTCACTCAACCCCATCAGGGGCGAGCAGTACTTC
TRBV7-3	14	NA	NA	TRBJ1-2	CASSLSPGEGGYTF	TGTGCCAGCAGCTTAAGCCCAGGGGAAGGTGGCTACACCTTC
TRBV11-2	13	NA	NA	TRBJ1-5	CASSRDSHQPQHF	TGTGCCAGCAGCCGGGATTCACATCAGCCCCAGCATTTT
TRBV4-2	16	NA	NA	TRBJ1-2	CASSQVGWQDNYGYTF	TGTGCCAGCAGCCAAGTAGGATGGCAGGATAACTATGGCTACACCTTC